The 27 T cell receptor beta chains below all came from one sample that was sequenced in a study of T cells in localized non-small cell lung cancer. Here immunoSEQ multiplex PCR was the method, and the copy in TCRdb shows in-frame clones only, minus some. The repertoire has over 10,000 clones, 85% to 90% of them found once; the top ten carry about three fifths. The sequenced sample was peripheral blood, obtained before any cancer treatment. The receptor set was obtained from a male donor older than 55 with stage III lung adenocarcinoma.

The sample holds one count of this clone. This chain uses TRBV29-1 with TRBJ1-2; TRBD1 might be the D (5 bases). V was shortened by 5 bases and J by 4 bases, with 11 bases between the two germline ends. The CDR3 covers 12 residues. Germline-derived CDR1 and CDR2 are SQVTM and ANQGSEA. The CDR3 region is CSVWGNPYGYTF. CDR3 in DNA: TGCAGCGTTTGGGGCAACCCCTATGGCTACACCTTC.

The J gene is TRBJ2-1, the V gene TRBV19, with TRBD2 matching 13 bases. CDR1 and CDR2 from the germline V gene are LNHDA and SQIVND (reference sequence). The J segment lost 1 base and the V segment lost 7 bases, leaving 7 bases of the junction unmatched. The CDR3 sequence is 17 residues long. The CDR3 sequence: CASTPGLAGFSYNEQFF. CDR3 in DNA: TGTGCCAGTACCCCGGGACTAGCGGGGTTTTCCTACAATGAGCAGTTCTTC.

The chain recombines TRBV5-4 with TRBJ2-2; the match to TRBD2 covers 8 bases. CDR3 length: 15 amino acids. The V gene end was trimmed by 5 bases and the J gene end by 1 base; junction bases not matched to a gene: 4. Germline-derived CDR1 and CDR2 are SGHNT and YYREEE (reference sequence). Here the CDR3 reads CASRELAENTGELFF. The CDR3 DNA is TGTGCCAGCAGAGAACTAGCGGAGAACACCGGGGAGCTGTTTTTT.

V is TRBV2 and J is TRBJ1-4; D is ambiguous. CDR3 size: 15 residues. V lost 6 bases and J lost 3, with 14 bases in between. CDR1 and CDR2 (germline): SNHLY, FYNNEI. The chain's CDR3 is CASRRDGQSNEKLFF. Written as DNA, the CDR3 is TGTGCCAGCAGGCGAGATGGGCAGTCTAATGAAAAACTGTTTTTT.

In DNA, the CDR3 is TGTGCCAGTAGTATCGCAGGGGGCCGACTGAGCACCGGGGAGCTGTTTTTT. This codes for CASSIAGGRLSTGELFF. J is TRBJ2-2 and V is TRBV19, with 8 bases identical to TRBD1. The length of the CDR3 is 17 residues. V lost 3 bases, J lost 4 bases, and 10 bases stayed unmatched. Looked up from germline, CDR1 is LNHDA and CDR2 is SQIVND (reference sequence).

The V gene is TRBV5-1, the J gene TRBJ2-5; D unclear. The germline V and J ends were trimmed by 0 bases and 1 base, with 10 bases remaining between them. The CDR3 runs to 15 residues. Germline-derived CDR1 and CDR2 are SGHRS and YFSETQ. The CDR3 coding sequence is TGCGCCAGCAGCTTGGGGGTTTCCTTCCAAGAGACCCAGTACTTC. Protein: CASSLGVSFQETQYF.

The rearrangement links TRBV6-5 to TRBJ1-2, with D possibly matching TRBD1 (5 bases). This CDR3 spans 14 amino acids. Germline lookup yields CDR1 MNHEY and CDR2 SVGAGI. Trimming cost V 6 bases and J 6 bases, with 17 bases left between them. The chain's CDR3 is CASSPGRITHGYTF. CDR3 sequence (DNA): TGTGCCAGCAGCCCGGGACGGATTACTCATGGCTACACCTTC.

This chain connects TRBV6-4 to TRBJ2-3, with 8 bases lining up with TRBD2. V gave up 4 bases and J gave up 3 bases; unmatched junction bases: 3. This CDR3 is built from 14 residues. Looked up from germline, CDR1 is MRHNA and CDR2 is SNTAGT. The CDR3 loop is CASSVTGGTDTQYF. Here the CDR3 DNA reads TGTGCCAGCAGTGTCACGGGGGGGACAGATACGCAGTATTTT.

This chain joins TRBV6-1 and TRBJ2-7; D tentatively reads TRBD1 or TRBD2 (5 bases each). Deletions cut 2 bases from V and 0 bases from J, with 11 bases between. The CDR3 has 15 residues. Germline V CDR1 and CDR2: MNHNS, SASEGT. The CDR3 sequence: CASSERGTGSYEQYF. CDR3 bases: TGTGCCAGCAGTGAAAGAGGGACCGGCTCCTACGAGCAGTACTTC.

This clone is termed medium-sized. The rearrangement joins TRBV4-1 to TRBJ2-7; D is possibly TRBD1 or TRBD2 (5 bases each). Germline V gene data show CDR1 as MGHRA and CDR2 as YSYEKL. CDR3 length: 11 residues. V was clipped by 11 bases and J by 0 bases, with 8 bases between them. The CDR3 DNA sequence: TGCGCCGTCGGGACCTCCTACGAGCAGTACTTC. Residues: CAVGTSYEQYF.

This clone was recorded once. The chain employs TRBV30 and TRBJ2-7; D is uncertain. The CDR3 sequence is 13 residues long. V gave up 2 bases and J gave up 4 bases, with 12 bases separating them. Looked up from germline, CDR1 is GTSNPN and CDR2 is SVGIG (reference sequence). The CDR3 sequence is CAWSSAPLYEQYF. For the CDR3, the DNA is TGTGCCTGGAGTTCCGCGCCCCTTTACGAGCAGTACTTC.

The chain uses TRBV4-2 and TRBJ2-4; 11 bases match TRBD2. Per the germline V gene, CDR1 is LGHNA and CDR2 is YNFKEQ. V shed 4 bases, J shed 0 bases, and the junction held 20 bases outside the gene matches. CDR3 length equals 22 residues. In DNA form, the CDR3 reads TGTGCCAGCAGCCGCGACCTTTCCGGGACTAGCGGAATAGGGGGAGCCAAAAACATTCAGTACTTC. Its protein is CASSRDLSGTSGIGGAKNIQYF.

The chain carries TRBV9 and TRBJ2-2; 7 bases fit TRBD2. Germline trimming cut 4 bases from V and 6 bases from J; bases unmatched to any gene: 12. This CDR3 region has 16 residues. In germline, CDR1 is SGDLS, CDR2 YYNGEE. This CDR3 reads CASSRRAGVVPGELFF. The CDR3 DNA reads TGTGCCAGCAGCCGAAGGGCGGGAGTTGTCCCCGGGGAGCTGTTTTTT.

The chain joins TRBV15 to TRBJ2-2, with 8 bases that match TRBD2. The CDR3 sequence is 17 residues long. CDR1 LNHNV and CDR2 YYDKDF come from the germline V gene (reference sequence). After removal of 0 bases from V and 4 bases from J, the junction contained 7 bases not matched to a gene. The CDR3 sequence is CATSRDRAGGTTGELFF. The CDR3 DNA is TGTGCCACCAGCAGAGATAGGGCGGGAGGCACCACCGGGGAGCTGTTTTTT. Complete variable domain (other parts from reference TRBV15 and TRBJ2-2): DAMVIQNPRYQVTQFGKPVTLSCSQTLNHNVMYWYQQKSSQAPKLLFHYYDKDFNNEADTPDNFQSRRPNTSFCFLDIRSPGLGDTAMYLCATSRDRAGGTTGELFFGEGSRLTVL.

The V gene is TRBV10-3, the J gene TRBJ2-3; D not resolved. Trimming stripped 4 bases from V and 3 bases from J, with 5 bases between. CDR3 length: 12 residues. Looked up from germline, CDR1 is ENHRY and CDR2 is SYGVKD. CDR3 protein: CAISVSTDTQYF. As DNA, the CDR3 is TGTGCCATCAGTGTTAGTACAGATACGCAGTATTTT.

The chain uses TRBV5-6 and TRBJ1-2; D remains unclear. With 5 bases removed from V and 4 bases from J, the gap between germline ends came to 15 bases. The CDR3 sequence is 14 residues long. CDR1 and CDR2 (germline): SGHDT, YYEEEE. The CDR3: CASRGGGSFYGYTF. The CDR3 DNA reads TGTGCCAGCAGGGGTGGCGGCAGCTTCTATGGCTACACCTTC.

J is TRBJ1-2 and V is TRBV9, with D possibly being TRBD1 (5 bases). V was trimmed by 7 bases and J by 2 bases, leaving 9 bases between them. The CDR3 has 12 amino acids. Germline CDR1 and CDR2: SGDLS and YYNGEE. The CDR3: CASLGANYGYTF. The CDR3 nucleotides are TGTGCCAGCTTAGGGGCGAACTATGGCTACACCTTC.

The rearrangement uses TRBV5-4 and TRBJ1-5; D call uncertain. Germline V gene data show CDR1 as SGHNT and CDR2 as YYREEE (reference sequence). Trimming stripped 4 bases from V and 6 bases from J, with 14 bases between. The CDR3 spans 14 residues. The DNA for the CDR3 is TGTGCCAGCAGCCAAGGAGGGAAGAGTCAGCCCCAGCATTTT. Protein product: CASSQGGKSQPQHF.

The J gene is TRBJ1-5, the V gene TRBV30, with D uncertain. This CDR3 has 13 amino acids. CDR1 and CDR2 from the germline V gene are GTSNPN and SVGIG (reference sequence). Trimming removed 5 bases from V and 5 bases from J, with 13 bases in between. The DNA for the CDR3 is TGTGCCTGGGGACTGGGCAACGATCAGCCCCAGCATTTT. Translating gives CAWGLGNDQPQHF.

V is TRBV15 and J is TRBJ2-1; 7 bases line up with TRBD2. The CDR3 consists of 15 residues. Losses at the gene ends were 5 bases for V and 4 bases for J; bases not matched to a gene: 8. Germline CDR1 is LNHNV and CDR2 is YYDKDF (reference sequence). The DNA for the CDR3 is TGTGCCACCAGCGAGGCTAGCGGAATTTACAATGAGCAGTTCTTC. Its translation is CATSEASGIYNEQFF.

The rearrangement joins TRBV6-5 to TRBJ1-4, with D unclear. V was trimmed by 4 bases and J by 0 bases, leaving 12 bases between them. There are 16 residues in the CDR3. Germline values: CDR1 MNHEY, CDR2 SVGAGI. CDR3 in amino acids: CASSLTYVATNEKLFF. The CDR3 bases are TGTGCCAGCAGTTTAACGTACGTCGCAACTAATGAAAAACTGTTTTTT.

The chain recombines TRBV18 with TRBJ2-3, with D perhaps being TRBD1 or TRBD2 (5 bases each). The CDR3 covers 15 residues. Germline V gives CDR1 KGHSH, CDR2 LQKENI. V lost 2 bases and J 4 bases, leaving 13 bases between the germline ends. The CDR3 bases are TGTGCCAGCTCACCAGAGGGGAAGAGGCCAGATACGCAGTATTTT. This sequence encodes CASSPEGKRPDTQYF.

This chain links TRBV10-2 with TRBJ2-3; 14 bases line up with TRBD2. CDR1 and CDR2 (germline): WSHSY, SAAADI. This CDR3 is built from 20 residues. V lost 0 bases to trimming and J lost 3 bases; unmatched junction nucleotides: 11. Here the CDR3 reads CASSESVTSGRAVGTDTQYF. CDR3 in DNA: TGCGCCAGCAGTGAGTCAGTGACTAGCGGGAGGGCCGTCGGTACAGATACGCAGTATTTT.

The chain recombines TRBV5-1 with TRBJ2-7, with D unclear. V shed 4 bases and J shed 0 bases, with 11 bases lying between them. The germline CDR1 and CDR2 sequences are SGHRS and YFSETQ. This CDR3 is built from 14 residues. CDR3 DNA sequence: TGCGCCAGCAGCAGCGACGGTAGCTCCTACGAGCAGTACTTC. Protein: CASSSDGSSYEQYF. The whole variable domain, filled in from reference TRBV5-1 and TRBJ2-7, reads KAGVTQTPRYLIKTRGQQVTLSCSPISGHRSVSWYQQTPGQGLQFLFEYFSETQRNKGNFPGRFSGRQFSNSRSEMNVSTLELGDSALYLCASSSDGSSYEQYFGPGTRLTVT.

The chain has TRBV11-2 and TRBJ1-2; D may be TRBD1 (6 bases). V was shortened by 2 bases and J by 9 bases, with 22 bases between the two germline ends. CDR3 length: 16 amino acids. Germline CDR1 and CDR2: SGHAT and FQNNGV. CDR3 coding DNA: TGTGCCAGCAGCTTAACGACAGGAGGGTACGGGGGTAGCTACACCTTC. Amino acid sequence: CASSLTTGGYGGSYTF.

The chain is built from TRBV6-5 and TRBJ2-3; D may correspond to TRBD1 or TRBD2 (5 bases each). CDR1 and CDR2 from the germline V gene are MNHEY and SVGAGI. The CDR3 runs to 16 residues. Trimming took 0 bases from V and 1 from J, leaving 11 bases between them. This CDR3 reads CASSYSGTVGTDTQYF. DNA of the CDR3: TGTGCCAGCAGTTACTCGGGGACCGTGGGCACAGATACGCAGTATTTT.

The J gene is TRBJ1-2, the V gene TRBV6-1, with D uncertain. From germline, CDR1 is MNHNS and CDR2 SASEGT. The germline V and J ends were trimmed by 2 bases and 0 bases, with 7 bases remaining between them. The CDR3 loop spans 14 amino acids. In DNA, the CDR3 is TGTGCCAGCAGTGAAATCCCAACTAACTATGGCTACACCTTC. Translated: CASSEIPTNYGYTF.